This T cell receptor beta chain was recorded in a study of T-cell memory formation after mild COVID-19. Study in general: For the most part, TCR clusters were specific to one donor. Study-wide findings and caveats: Nothing showed for sure that second-wave clones peaking on day 37 were SARS-CoV-2 specific. CD4+ contracting clones were mainly CM and EM; CD8+ ones, EMRA.

Constant-segment primers were used for 5'RACE, and the resulting TCR alpha and TCR beta cDNA libraries carried sample barcodes and UMIs. Via MiXCR, TCRdb re-called the 5' RACE reads, giving one row per CDR3 protein. The sample carries more than 9,500 distinct CDR3 sequences, around 15% recorded once. From germline, CDR1 is SGHVS and CDR2 FNYEAQ. V shed 4 bases and J 5 bases; nucleotides not matched to a gene: 4. CDR3 length: 14 residues. This clonotype was recorded a few times. Its antigen remains unknown. The sequencing input was PBMCs or a T cell subset sorted from them (not recorded which). The gene calls are TRBV7-6 and TRBJ2-1; TRBD2 matches at 8 bases. The origin of this receptor is a man between 18 and 35 years old who had mild COVID-19 (a few samples of this study predate the infection). Cell type and time point are not known. CDR3 residues: CASSSGGVDNEQFF. Here the CDR3 DNA reads TGTGCCAGCAGCTCCGGGGGGGTCGACAATGAGCAGTTCTTC.